These 9 T cell receptor beta chains were sequenced from one sample in a study of Graves' ophthalmopathy and Graves' hyperthyroidism. RNA transcripts were the template, and TCR beta CDR3 regions were amplified from them. Second-round multiplex PCR came after first-round RT-PCR with HTBI primers. One entry per CDR3 protein results from TCRdb running MiXCR on the multiplex PCR reads. The sample holds 500,000 to 700,000 distinct CDR3 sequences; 20% to 25% are singletons and the top ten take more than 5.5%. The specimen sequenced was peripheral blood. These receptor sequences come from a young woman with stable Graves' hyperthyroidism. Some clones in this sample may be carry-over from other donors' samples.

This clonotype was recorded at least ten times. The chain has TRBV9 and TRBJ2-7; 7 bases are shared with TRBD2. The CDR3 runs to 15 residues. The germline gives CDR1 SGDLS, CDR2 YYNGEE. V dropped 2 bases and J dropped 3; count of bases not matched to a gene: 8. DNA of the CDR3: TGTGCCAGCAGCGTTGGGGCTAGCGGACTCTACGAGCAGTACTTC. The encoded protein is CASSVGASGLYEQYF. The full variable domain, its missing parts supplied by reference TRBV9 and TRBJ2-7, is DSGVTQTPKHLITATGQRVTLRCSPRSGDLSVYWYQQSLDQGLQFLIQYYNGEERAKGNILERFSAQQFPDLHSELNLSSLELGDSALYFCASSVGASGLYEQYFGPGTRLTVT.

This clonotype was counted between two and nine times. V is TRBV3-1 and J is TRBJ2-2, with D perhaps TRBD1 or TRBD2 (6 bases each). The V end was cut by 4 bases, the J end by 3 bases, with 18 bases between. Germline CDR1 LGHDT, CDR2 YNNKEL (reference sequence). The length of the CDR3 is 17 residues. This chain's CDR3 is CASSPLLGGRDTGELFF. The CDR3 DNA follows: TGTGCCAGCAGCCCTTTATTAGGGGGGCGGGACACCGGGGAGCTGTTTTTT.

In its sample, this clonotype was seen many times. The CDR3 DNA reads TGTGCCAGCAGCTTAGGAACCGGGGCCCAAGAGACCCAGTACTTC. Translating it yields CASSLGTGAQETQYF. V and J are TRBV11-2 and TRBJ2-5; D may match TRBD1 or TRBD2 (5 bases each). CDR1 SGHAT and CDR2 FQNNGV come from the germline V gene. CDR3 length: 15 residues. V gave up 1 base and J gave up 1 base, with 10 bases separating them.

The chain combines TRBV6-1 with TRBJ1-1, with TRBD1 matching over 9 bases. The CDR3 is 16 amino acids. V lost 6 bases and J lost 0; bases outside the gene matches: 8. Germline CDR1 MNHNS, CDR2 SASEGT. This CDR3 reads CASSPGTGILNTEAFF. In nucleotides, the CDR3 is TGTGCCAGCAGCCCCGGGACAGGGATTTTGAACACTGAAGCTTTCTTT.

As concerns this clonotype: Mismatch with germline at one junction end may stem from a read error. The chain uses TRBV6-2 or TRBV6-3 and TRBJ2-5; D is ambiguous. CDR1 and CDR2 (germline): MNHEY, SVGEGT. This CDR3 has 15 amino acids. This CDR3 reads CASSYFSAYQETQYF. The CDR3 DNA reads as TGTGCCAGCAGTTACTTCTCAGCGTACCAAGAGACCCAATACTTC.

This clonotype was seen ten or more times. This sequence joins TRBV19 and TRBJ2-7; D is perhaps TRBD1 or TRBD2 (6 bases each). CDR3 size: 14 residues. Germline V gene data show CDR1 as LNHDA and CDR2 as SQIVND (reference sequence). The V and J ends lost 4 bases and 8 bases respectively, with 18 bases between them. CDR3 nucleotides: TGTGCCAGTAGTACTACGACAGGAGGGCAGAAGCAGTACTTC. It encodes CASSTTTGGQKQYF.

This clonotype was counted many times. This sequence joins TRBV20-1 and TRBJ2-5; no clear D. Trimming took off 5 bases at V and 2 bases at J, with 9 bases between the two ends. The CDR3 consists of 12 residues. Germline values: CDR1 DFQATT, CDR2 SNEGSKA (reference sequence). The CDR3 reads CSALRGQETQYF. In DNA, the CDR3 is TGCAGTGCTCTCAGAGGTCAAGAGACCCAGTACTTC.

A single count supports this clonotype. The chain employs TRBV6-1 and TRBJ1-5, with TRBD1 as a possible D gene (6 bases). Germline CDR1 is MNHNS and CDR2 is SASEGT. The CDR3 loop spans 16 amino acids. The germline V and J ends were trimmed by 0 bases and 7 bases, with 16 bases remaining between them. The CDR3 DNA reads TGTGCCAGCAGTGAAGCGGCCTACCTGACAGGACAGCCCCAGCATTTT. Translating gives CASSEAAYLTGQPQHF.

In regard to this clonotype: No conserved phenylalanine or tryptophan ends this CDR3, so it is likely a read error. The chain links TRBV7-9 to TRBJ1-1; D uncertain. The length of the CDR3 is 15 residues. Germline V gene lookup returns CDR1 SEHNR and CDR2 FQNEAQ (reference sequence). The V end lost 4 bases, the J end lost 1 base, and 13 bases lay between the germline ends. CDR3: CASSYAESANTEAFL. The CDR3 nucleotides are TGTGCCAGCAGCTATGCCGAATCCGCGAACACTGAAGCTTTCTTA.